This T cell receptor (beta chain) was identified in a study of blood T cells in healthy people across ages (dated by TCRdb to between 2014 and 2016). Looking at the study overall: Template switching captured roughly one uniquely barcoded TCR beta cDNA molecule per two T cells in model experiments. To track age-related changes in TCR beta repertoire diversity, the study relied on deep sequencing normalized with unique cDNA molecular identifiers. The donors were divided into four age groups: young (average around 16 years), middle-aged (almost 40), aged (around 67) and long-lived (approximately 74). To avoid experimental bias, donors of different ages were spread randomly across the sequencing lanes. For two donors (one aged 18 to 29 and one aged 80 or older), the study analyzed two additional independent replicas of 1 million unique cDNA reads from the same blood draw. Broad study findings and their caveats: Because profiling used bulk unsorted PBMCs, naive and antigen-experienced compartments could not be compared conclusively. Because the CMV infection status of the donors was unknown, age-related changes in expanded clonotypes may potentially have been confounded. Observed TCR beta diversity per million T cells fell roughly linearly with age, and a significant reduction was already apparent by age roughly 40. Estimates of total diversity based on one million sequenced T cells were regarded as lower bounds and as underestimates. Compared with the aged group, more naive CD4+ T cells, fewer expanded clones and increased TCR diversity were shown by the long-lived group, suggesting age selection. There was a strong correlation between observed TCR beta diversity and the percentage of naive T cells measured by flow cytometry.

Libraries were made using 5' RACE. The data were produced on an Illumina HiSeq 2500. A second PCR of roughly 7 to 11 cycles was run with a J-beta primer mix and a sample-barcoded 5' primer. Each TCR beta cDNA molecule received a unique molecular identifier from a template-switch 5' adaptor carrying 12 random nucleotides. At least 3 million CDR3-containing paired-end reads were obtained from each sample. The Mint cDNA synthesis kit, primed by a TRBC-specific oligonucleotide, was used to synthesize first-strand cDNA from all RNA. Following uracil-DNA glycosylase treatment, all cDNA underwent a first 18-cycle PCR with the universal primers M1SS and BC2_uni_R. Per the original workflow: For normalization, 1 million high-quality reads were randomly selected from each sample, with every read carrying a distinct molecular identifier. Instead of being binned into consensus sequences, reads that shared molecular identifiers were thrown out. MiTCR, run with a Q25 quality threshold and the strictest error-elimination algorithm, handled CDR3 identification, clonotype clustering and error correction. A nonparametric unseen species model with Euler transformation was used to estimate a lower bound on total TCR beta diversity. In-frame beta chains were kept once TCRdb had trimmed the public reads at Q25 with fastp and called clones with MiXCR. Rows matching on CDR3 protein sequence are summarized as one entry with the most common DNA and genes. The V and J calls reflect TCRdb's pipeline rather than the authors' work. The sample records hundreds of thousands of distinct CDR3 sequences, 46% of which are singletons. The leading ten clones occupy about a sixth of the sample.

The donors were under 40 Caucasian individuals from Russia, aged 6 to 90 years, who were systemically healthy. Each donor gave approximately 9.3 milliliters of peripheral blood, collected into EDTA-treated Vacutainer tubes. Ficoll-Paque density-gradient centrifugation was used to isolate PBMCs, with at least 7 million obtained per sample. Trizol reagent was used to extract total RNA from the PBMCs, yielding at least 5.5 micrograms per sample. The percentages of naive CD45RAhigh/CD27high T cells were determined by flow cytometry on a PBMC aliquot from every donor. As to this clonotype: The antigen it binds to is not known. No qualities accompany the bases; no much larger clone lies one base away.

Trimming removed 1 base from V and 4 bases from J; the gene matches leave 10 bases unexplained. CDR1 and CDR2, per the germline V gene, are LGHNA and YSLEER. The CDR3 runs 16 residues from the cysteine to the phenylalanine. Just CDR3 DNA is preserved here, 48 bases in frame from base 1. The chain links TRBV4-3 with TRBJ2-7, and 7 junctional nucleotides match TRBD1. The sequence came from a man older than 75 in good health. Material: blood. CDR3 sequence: CASSQGLKGAGYEQYF. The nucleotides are TGCGCCAGCAGCCAAGGTTTGAAGGGGGCTGGGTACGAGCAGTACTTC.